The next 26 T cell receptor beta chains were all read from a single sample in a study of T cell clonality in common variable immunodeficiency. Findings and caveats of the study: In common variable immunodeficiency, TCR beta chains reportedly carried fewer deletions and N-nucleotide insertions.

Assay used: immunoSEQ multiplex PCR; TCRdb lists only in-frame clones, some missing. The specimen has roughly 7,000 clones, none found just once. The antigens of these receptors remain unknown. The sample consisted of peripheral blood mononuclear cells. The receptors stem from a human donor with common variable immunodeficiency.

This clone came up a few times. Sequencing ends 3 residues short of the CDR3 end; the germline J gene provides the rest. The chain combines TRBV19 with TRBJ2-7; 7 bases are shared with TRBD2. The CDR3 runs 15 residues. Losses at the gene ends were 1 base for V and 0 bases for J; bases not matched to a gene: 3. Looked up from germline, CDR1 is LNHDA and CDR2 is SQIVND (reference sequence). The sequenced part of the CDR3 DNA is TGTGCCAGTAGTATAGCGGGGGGTAACTCCTACGAG. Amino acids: CASSIAGGNSYE. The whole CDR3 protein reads CASSIAGGNSYEQYF.

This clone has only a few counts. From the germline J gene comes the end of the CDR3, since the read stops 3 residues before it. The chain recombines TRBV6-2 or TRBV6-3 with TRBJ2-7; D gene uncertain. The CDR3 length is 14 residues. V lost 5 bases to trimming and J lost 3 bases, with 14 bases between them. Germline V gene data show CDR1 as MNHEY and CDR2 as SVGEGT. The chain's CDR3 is CASSLLNSLYEQYF. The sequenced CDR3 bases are TGTGCCAGCAGTCTCCTCAATAGCCTCTACGAG.

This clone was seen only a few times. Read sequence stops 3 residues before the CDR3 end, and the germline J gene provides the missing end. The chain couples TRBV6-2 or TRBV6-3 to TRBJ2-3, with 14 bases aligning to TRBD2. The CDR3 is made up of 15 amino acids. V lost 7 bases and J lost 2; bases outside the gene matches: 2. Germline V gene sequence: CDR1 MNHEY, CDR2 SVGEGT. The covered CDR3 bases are TGTGCCAGCAAGGGACTAGCGGGAGACACAGATACG. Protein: CASKGLAGDTDT. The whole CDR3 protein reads CASKGLAGDTDTQYF.

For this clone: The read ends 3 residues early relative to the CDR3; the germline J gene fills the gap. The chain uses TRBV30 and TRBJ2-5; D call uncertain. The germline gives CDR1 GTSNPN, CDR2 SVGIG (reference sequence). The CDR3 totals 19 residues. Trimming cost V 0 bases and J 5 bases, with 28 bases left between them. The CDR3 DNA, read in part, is TGTGCCTGGAGTGTACATCCCGGCGGCATGAGATCCTCAAAGGAGACC. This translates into CAWSVHPGGMRSSKET. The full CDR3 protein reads CAWSVHPGGMRSSKETQYF.

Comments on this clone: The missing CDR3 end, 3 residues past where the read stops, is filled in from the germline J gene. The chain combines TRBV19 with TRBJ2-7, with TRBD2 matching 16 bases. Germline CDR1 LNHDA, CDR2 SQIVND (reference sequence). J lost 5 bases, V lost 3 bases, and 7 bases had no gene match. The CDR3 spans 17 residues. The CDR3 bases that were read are TGTGCCAGTAGTATCACCGGGACTAGCGGGAGGGCCCACGAG. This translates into CASSITGTSGRAHE. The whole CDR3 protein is CASSITGTSGRAHEQYF.

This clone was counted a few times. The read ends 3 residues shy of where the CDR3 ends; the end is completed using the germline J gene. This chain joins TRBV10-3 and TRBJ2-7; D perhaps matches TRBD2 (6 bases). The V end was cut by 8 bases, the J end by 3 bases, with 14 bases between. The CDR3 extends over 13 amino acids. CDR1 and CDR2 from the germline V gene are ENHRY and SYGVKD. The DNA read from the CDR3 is TGTGCCATCGGAGGCGGGGCGAGCTACGAG. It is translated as CAIGGGASYE. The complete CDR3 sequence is CAIGGGASYEQYF.

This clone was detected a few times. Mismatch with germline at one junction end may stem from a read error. CDR3: CASSPLSATDTQYF. CDR3 DNA (partial): TGTGCTAGCAGCCCCTTGAGCGCGACAGATACG. The gene calls are TRBV7-7 and TRBJ2-3; D not resolved. Read sequence stops 3 residues before the CDR3 end, and the germline J gene provides the missing end. The germline V gene encodes CDR1 SSHAT and CDR2 FNYEAQ (reference sequence). The CDR3 runs to 14 residues.

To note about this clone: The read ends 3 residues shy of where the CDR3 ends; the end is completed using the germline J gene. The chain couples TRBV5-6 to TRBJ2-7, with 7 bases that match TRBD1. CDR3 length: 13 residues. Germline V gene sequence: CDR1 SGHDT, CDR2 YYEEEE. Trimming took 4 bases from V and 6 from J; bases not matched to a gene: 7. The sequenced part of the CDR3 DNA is TGTGCCAGCAGCCCCCCAGGGACAGTCGAG. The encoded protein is CASSPPGTVE. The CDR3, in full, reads CASSPPGTVEQYF.

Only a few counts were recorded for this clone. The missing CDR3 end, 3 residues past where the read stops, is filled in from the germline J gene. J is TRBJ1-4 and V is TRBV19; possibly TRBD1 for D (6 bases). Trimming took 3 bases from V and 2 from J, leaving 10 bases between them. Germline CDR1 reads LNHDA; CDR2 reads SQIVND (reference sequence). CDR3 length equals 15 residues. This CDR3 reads CASSIAGHTNEKLFF. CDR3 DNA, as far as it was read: TGTGCCAGTAGTATCGCGGGACACACTAATGAAAAA.

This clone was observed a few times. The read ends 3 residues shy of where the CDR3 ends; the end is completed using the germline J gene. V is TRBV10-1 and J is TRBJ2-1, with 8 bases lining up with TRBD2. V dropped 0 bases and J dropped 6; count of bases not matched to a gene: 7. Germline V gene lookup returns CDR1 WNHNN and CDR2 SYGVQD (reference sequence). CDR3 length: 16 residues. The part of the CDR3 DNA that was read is TGCGCCAGCAGTGAGTCCAGCGGGAGTATTAGCAATGAG. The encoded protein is CASSESSGSISNE. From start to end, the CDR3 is CASSESSGSISNEQFF.

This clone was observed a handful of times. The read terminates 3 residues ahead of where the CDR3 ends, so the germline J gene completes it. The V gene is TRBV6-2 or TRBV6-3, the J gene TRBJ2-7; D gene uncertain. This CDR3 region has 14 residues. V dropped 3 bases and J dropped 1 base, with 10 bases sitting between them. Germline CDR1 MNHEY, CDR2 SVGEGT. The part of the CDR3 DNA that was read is TGTGCCAGCAGTTATGCATTTACATCCTACGAG. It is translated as CASSYAFTSYE. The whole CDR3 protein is CASSYAFTSYEQYF.

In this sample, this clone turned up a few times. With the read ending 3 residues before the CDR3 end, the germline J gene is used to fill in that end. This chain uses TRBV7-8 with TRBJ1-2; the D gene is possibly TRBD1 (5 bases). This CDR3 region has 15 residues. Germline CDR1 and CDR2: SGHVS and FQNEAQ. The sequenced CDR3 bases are TGTGCCAGCAGCCACGGTTTTTTGGGGGGAGAGGGC. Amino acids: CASSHGFLGGEG. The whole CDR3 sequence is CASSHGFLGGEGYTF.

This chain's CDR3 is CAGHREPETQYF. CDR3 DNA, as far as it was read: TGTGCCGGCCACAGGGAACCAGAGACC. The rearrangement uses TRBV2 and TRBJ2-5, with a tentative D call TRBD1 (6 bases). The CDR3 end is not reached by the read, which stops 3 residues before it; the germline J gene fills it in. In germline, CDR1 is SNHLY, CDR2 FYNNEI. This CDR3 has 12 amino acids. V was pared by 11 bases and J by 4 bases, with 14 bases between.

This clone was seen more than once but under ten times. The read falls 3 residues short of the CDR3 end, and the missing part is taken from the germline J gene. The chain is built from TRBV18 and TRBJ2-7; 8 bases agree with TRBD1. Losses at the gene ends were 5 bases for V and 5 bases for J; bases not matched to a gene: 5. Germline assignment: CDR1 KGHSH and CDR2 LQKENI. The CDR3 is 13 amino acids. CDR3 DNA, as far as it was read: TGTGCCAGCTCATCAGGGGGCAGGGACGAG. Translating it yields CASSSGGRDE. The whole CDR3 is CASSSGGRDEQYF.

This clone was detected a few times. CDR3 DNA, as far as it was read: TGTGCCAGCAGCTTAGACTCACTATACGAG. Translation: CASSLDSLYE. From start to end, the CDR3 is CASSLDSLYEQYF. This chain connects TRBV11-2 to TRBJ2-7; D remains unclear. From the germline J gene comes the end of the CDR3, since the read stops 3 residues before it. The CDR3 is 13 amino acids. Germline V lookup: CDR1 SGHAT, CDR2 FQNNGV. V lost 0 bases and J 4 bases, leaving 7 bases between the germline ends.

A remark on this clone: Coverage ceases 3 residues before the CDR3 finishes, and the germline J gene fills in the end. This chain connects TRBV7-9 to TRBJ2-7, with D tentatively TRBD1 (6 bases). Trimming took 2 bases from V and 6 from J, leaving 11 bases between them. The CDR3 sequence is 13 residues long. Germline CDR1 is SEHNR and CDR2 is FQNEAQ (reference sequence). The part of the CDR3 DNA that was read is TGTGCCAGCAGCTTAAGGGGGTCGGGCGAG. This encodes CASSLRGSGE. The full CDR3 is CASSLRGSGEQYF.

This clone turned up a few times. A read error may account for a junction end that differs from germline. The CDR3 reads CSSSRGTYEQYF. The CDR3 bases that were read are TGTTCCAGCAGCCGAGGTACCTACGAG. The chain uses TRBV7-9 and TRBJ2-7; D is unresolved. The CDR3 end lies 3 residues beyond the end of the read and is filled in from the germline J gene. The CDR3 has 12 residues. Germline CDR1 is SEHNR and CDR2 is FQNEAQ (reference sequence). Using reference TRBV7-9 and TRBJ2-7 for the parts outside the CDR3, the full variable domain is DTGVSQNPRHKITKRGQNVTFRCDPISEHNRLYWYRQTLGQGPEFLTYFQNEAQLEKSRLLSDRFSAERPKGSFSTLEIQRTEQGDSAMYLCSSSRGTYEQYFGPGTRLTVT.

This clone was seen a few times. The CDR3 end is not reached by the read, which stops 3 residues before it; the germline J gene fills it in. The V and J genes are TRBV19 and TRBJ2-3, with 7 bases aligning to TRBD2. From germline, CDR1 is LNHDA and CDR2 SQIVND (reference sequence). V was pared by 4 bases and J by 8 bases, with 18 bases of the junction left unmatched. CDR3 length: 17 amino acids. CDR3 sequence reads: CASSNIRTRSKRGTQYF. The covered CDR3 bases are TGTGCCAGTAGTAACATTCGGACTAGGTCAAAACGAGGTACG.

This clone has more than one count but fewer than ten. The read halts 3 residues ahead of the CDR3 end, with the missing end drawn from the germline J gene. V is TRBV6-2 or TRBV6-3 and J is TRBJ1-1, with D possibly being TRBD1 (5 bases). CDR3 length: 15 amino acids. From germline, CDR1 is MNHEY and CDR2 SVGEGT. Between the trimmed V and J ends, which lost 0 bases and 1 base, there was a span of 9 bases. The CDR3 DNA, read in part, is TGTGCCAGCAGTTACTCTGGACACCCGAACACTGAA. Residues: CASSYSGHPNTE. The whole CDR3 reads CASSYSGHPNTEAFF.

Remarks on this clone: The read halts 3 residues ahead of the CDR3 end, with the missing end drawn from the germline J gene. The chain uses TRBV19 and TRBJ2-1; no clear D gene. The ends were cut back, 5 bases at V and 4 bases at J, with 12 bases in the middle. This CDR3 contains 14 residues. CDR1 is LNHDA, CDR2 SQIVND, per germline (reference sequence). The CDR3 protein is CASSWASVYNEQFF. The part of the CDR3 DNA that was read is TGTGCCAGTAGTTGGGCGTCAGTTTACAATGAG.

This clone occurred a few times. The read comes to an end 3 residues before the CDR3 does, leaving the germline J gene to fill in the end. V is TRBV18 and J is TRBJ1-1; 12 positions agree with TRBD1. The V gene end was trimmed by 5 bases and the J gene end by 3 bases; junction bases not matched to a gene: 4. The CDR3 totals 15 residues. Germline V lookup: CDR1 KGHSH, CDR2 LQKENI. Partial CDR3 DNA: TGTGCCAGCTCATCAGGGACAGGGGGCCACACTGAA. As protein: CASSSGTGGHTE. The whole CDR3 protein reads CASSSGTGGHTEAFF.

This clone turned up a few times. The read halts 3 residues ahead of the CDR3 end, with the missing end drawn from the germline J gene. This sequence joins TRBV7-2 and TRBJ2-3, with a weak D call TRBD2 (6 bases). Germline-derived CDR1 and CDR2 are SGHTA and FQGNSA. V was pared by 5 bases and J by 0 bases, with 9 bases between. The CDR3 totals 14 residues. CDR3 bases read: TGTGCCAGCAGCCTGGGACTGAGCACAGATACG. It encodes CASSLGLSTDT. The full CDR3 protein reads CASSLGLSTDTQYF.

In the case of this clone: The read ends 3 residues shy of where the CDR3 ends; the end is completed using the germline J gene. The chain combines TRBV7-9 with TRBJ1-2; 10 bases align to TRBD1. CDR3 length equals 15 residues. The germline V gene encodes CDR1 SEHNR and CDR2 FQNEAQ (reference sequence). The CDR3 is CASSFSGTGVHEYTF. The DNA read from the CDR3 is TGTGCCAGCAGCTTCTCCGGGACAGGGGTCCACGAG.

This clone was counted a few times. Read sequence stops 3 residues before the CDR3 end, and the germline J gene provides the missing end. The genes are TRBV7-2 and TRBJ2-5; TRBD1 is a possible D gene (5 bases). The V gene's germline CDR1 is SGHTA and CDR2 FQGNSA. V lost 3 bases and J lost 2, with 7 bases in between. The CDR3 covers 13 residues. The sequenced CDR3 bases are TGTGCCAGCAGCTTTGCAGGGCAAGAGACC. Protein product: CASSFAGQET. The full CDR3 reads CASSFAGQETQYF.

This CDR3 reads CASSPPSGSSGNTIYF. CDR3 DNA, as far as it was read: TGTGCCAGCAGCCCACCTAGCGGGAGCTCTGGAAACACC. V is TRBV7-6 and J is TRBJ1-3; D gene unclear. The CDR3 end is not reached by the read, which stops 3 residues before it; the germline J gene fills it in. The CDR3 runs to 16 residues. Germline values: CDR1 SGHVS, CDR2 FNYEAQ. Deletions cut 5 bases from V and 0 bases from J, with 14 bases between.

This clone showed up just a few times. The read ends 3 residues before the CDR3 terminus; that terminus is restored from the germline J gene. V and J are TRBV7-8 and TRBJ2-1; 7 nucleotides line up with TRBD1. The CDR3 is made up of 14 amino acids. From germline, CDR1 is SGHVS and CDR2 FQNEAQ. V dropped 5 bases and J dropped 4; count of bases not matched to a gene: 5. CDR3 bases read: TGTGCCAGCAGCGCCGGGACAGCTTACAATGAG. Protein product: CASSAGTAYNE. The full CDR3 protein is CASSAGTAYNEQFF.